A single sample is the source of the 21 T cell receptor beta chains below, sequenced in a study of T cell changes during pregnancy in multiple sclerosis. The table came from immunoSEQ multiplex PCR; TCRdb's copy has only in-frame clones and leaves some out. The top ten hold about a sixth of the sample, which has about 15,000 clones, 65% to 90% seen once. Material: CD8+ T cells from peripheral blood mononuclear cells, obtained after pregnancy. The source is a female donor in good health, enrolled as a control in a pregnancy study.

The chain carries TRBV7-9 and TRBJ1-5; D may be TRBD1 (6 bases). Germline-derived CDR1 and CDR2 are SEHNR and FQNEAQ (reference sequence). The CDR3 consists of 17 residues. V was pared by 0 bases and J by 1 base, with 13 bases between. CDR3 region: CASSLAGAGRSNQPQHF. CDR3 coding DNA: TGTGCCAGCAGCTTAGCGGGGGCCGGCCGGAGCAATCAGCCCCAGCATTTT.

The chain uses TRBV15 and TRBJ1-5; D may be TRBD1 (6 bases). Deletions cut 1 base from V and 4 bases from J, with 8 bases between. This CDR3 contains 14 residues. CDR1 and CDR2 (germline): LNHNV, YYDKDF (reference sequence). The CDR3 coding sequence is TGTGCCACCAGCAGAGGACAGGAGAATCAGCCCCAGCATTTT. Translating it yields CATSRGQENQPQHF.

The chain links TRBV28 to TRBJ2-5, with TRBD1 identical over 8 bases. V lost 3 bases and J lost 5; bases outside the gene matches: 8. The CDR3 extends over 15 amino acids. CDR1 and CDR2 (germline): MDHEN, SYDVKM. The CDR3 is CASSLGQGAVETQYF. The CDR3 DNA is TGTGCCAGCAGTTTGGGCCAGGGGGCGGTTGAGACCCAGTACTTC.

Here the CDR3 DNA reads TGTGCCAGCCGACGACAGGGACAGAACACTGAAGCTTTCTTT. Protein sequence: CASRRQGQNTEAFF. The chain couples TRBV6-1 to TRBJ1-1; 7 bases are shared with TRBD1. The CDR3 covers 14 residues. V was clipped by 8 bases and J by 1 base; unmatched bases: 7. Germline V lookup: CDR1 MNHNS, CDR2 SASEGT.

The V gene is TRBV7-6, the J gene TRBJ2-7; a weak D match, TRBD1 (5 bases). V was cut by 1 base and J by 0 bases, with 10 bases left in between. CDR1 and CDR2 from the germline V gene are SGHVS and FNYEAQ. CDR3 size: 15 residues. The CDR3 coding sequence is TGTGCCAGCAGCTTAGAACAGGCAGCCTCCTACGAGCAGTACTTC. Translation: CASSLEQAASYEQYF.

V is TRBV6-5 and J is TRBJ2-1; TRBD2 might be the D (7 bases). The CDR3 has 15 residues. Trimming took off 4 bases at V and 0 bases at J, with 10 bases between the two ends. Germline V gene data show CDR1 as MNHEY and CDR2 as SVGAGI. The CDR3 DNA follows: TGTGCCAGCAGTTTAAGGGGGGGCTCCTACAATGAGCAGTTCTTC. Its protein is CASSLRGGSYNEQFF.

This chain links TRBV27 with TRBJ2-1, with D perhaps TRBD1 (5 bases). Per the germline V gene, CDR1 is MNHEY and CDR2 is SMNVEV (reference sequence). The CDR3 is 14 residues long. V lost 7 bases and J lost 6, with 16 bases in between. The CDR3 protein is CASIPRWGRNEQFF. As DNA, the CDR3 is TGTGCCAGCATCCCAAGGTGGGGCCGCAATGAGCAGTTCTTC.

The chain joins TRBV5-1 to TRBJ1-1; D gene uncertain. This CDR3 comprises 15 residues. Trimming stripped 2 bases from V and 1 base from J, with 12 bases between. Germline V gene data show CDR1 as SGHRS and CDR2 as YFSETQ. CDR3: CASSFWEDANTEAFF. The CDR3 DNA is TGCGCCAGCAGCTTCTGGGAGGACGCGAACACTGAAGCTTTCTTT. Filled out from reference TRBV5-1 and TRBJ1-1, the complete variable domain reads KAGVTQTPRYLIKTRGQQVTLSCSPISGHRSVSWYQQTPGQGLQFLFEYFSETQRNKGNFPGRFSGRQFSNSRSEMNVSTLELGDSALYLCASSFWEDANTEAFFGQGTRLTVV.

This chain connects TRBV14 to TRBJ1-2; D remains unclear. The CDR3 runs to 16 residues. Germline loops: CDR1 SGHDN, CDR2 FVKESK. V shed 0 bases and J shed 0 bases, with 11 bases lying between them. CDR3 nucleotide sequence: TGTGCCAGCAGCCAAGATAAGAAAGGAGCTAACTATGGCTACACCTTC. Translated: CASSQDKKGANYGYTF.

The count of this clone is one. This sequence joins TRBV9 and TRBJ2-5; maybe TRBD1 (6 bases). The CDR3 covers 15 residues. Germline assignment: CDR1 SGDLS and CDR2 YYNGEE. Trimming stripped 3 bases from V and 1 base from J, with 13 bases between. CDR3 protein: CASSDQGRVQETQYF. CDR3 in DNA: TGTGCCAGCAGCGATCAGGGGCGGGTCCAAGAGACCCAGTACTTC.

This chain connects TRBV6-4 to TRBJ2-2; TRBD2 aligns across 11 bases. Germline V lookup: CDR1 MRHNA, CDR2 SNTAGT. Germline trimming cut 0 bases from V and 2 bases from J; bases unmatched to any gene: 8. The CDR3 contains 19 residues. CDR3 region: CASSDSGTSGGLNTGELFF. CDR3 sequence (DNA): TGTGCCAGCAGTGACTCGGGTACTAGCGGGGGCCTAAACACCGGGGAGCTGTTTTTT.

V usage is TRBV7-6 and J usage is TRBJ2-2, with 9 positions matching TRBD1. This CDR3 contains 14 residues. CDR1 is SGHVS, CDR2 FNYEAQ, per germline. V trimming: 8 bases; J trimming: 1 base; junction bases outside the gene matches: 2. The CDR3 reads CASRDRVNTGELFF. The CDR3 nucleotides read TGTGCCAGCCGGGACAGGGTGAACACCGGGGAGCTGTTTTTT. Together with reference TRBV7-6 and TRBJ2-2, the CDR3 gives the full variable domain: GAGVSQSPRYKVTKRGQDVALRCDPISGHVSLYWYRQALGQGPEFLTYFNYEAQQDKSGLPNDRFSAERPEGSISTLTIQRTEQRDSAMYRCASRDRVNTGELFFGEGSRLTVL.

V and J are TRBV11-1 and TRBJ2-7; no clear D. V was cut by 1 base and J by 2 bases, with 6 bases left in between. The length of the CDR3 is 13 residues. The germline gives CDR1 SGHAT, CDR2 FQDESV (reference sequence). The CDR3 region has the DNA TGTGCCAGCAGCTTAGACAGAGCCTACGAGCAGTACTTC. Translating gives CASSLDRAYEQYF.

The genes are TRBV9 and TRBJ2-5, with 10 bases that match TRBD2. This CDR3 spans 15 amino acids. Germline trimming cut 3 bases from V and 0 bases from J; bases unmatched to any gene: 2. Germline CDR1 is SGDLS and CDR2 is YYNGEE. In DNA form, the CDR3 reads TGTGCCAGCAGCGATAGCGGGGGGCACCAAGAGACCCAGTACTTC. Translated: CASSDSGGHQETQYF.

This CDR3 reads CASSRGTGALYNEQFF. The CDR3 DNA follows: TGCGCCAGCAGCCGCGGGACAGGGGCCCTCTACAATGAGCAGTTCTTC. The V call is TRBV4-1, the J call TRBJ2-1; 10 bases match TRBD1. The junction had 6 bases not matched to a gene; V was cut back by 4 bases and J by 3 bases. The germline V gene encodes CDR1 MGHRA and CDR2 YSYEKL. CDR3 length equals 16 residues.

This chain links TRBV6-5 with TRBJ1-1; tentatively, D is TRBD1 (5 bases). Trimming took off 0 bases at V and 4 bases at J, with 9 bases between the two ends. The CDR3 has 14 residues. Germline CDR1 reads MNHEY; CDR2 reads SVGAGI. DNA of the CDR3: TGTGCCAGCAGTTACTCAGGGGTTGGCACTGAAGCTTTCTTT. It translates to CASSYSGVGTEAFF.

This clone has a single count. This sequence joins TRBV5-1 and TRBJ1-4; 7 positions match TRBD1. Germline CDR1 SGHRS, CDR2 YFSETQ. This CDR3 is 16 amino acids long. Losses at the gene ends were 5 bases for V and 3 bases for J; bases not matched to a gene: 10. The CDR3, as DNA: TGCGCCAGCAGAATTGGCCTGGGACAGTCTAATGAAAAACTGTTTTTT. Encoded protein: CASRIGLGQSNEKLFF.

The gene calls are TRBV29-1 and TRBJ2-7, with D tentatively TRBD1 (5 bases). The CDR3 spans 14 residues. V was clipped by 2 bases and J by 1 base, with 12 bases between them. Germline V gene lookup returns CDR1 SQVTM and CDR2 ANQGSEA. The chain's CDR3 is CSVETDRESYEQYF. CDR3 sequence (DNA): TGCAGCGTTGAAACCGACAGAGAGTCCTACGAGCAGTACTTC.

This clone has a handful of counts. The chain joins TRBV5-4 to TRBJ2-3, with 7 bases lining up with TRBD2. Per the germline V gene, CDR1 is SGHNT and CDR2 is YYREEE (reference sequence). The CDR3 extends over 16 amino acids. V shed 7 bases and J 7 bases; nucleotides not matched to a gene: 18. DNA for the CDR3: TGTGCCAGCGCTCCCGGGGGGAGTTTAGTTCGAAATACGCAGTATTTT. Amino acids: CASAPGGSLVRNTQYF.

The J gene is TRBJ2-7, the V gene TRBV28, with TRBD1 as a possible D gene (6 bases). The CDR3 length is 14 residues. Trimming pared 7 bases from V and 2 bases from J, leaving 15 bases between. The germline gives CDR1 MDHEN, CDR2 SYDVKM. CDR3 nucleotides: TGTGCCAGCAACGACAGGACTCGACCCTACGAGCAGTACTTC. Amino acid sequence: CASNDRTRPYEQYF.

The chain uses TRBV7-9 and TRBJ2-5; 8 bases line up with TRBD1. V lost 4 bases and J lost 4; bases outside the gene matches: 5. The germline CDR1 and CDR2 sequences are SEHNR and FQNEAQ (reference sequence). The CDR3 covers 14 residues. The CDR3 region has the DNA TGTGCCAGCAGCTCGGCCCAGGGGGCAGAGACCCAGTACTTC. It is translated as CASSSAQGAETQYF.